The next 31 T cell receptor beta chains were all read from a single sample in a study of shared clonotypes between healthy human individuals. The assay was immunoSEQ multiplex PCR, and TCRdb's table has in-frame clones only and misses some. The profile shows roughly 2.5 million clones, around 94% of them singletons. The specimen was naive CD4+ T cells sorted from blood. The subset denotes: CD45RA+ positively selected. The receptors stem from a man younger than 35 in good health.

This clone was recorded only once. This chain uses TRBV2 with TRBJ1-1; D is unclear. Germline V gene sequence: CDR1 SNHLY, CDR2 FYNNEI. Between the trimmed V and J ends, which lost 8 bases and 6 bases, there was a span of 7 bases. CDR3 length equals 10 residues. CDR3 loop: CASLTSEAFF. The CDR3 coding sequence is TGTGCCAGCTTGACCTCTGAAGCTTTCTTT.

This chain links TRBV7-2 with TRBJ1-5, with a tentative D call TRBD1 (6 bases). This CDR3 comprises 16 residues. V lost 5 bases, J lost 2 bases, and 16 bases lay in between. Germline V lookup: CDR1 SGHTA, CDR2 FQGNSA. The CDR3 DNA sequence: TGTGCCAGCAGCCCCGTAACAGGGTCAGGCAATCAGCCCCAGCATTTT. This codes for CASSPVTGSGNQPQHF.

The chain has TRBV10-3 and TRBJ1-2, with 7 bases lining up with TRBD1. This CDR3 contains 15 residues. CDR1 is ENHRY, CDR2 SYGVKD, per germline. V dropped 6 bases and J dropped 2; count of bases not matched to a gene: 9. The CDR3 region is CAISYPGQINYGYTF. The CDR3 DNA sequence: TGTGCCATCAGCTACCCGGGACAGATAAACTATGGCTACACCTTC.

CDR3 protein: CASSLVVAGGGEKLFF. CDR3 DNA: TGTGCCAGCAGCTTAGTAGTGGCAGGGGGCGGTGAAAAACTGTTTTTT. The chain links TRBV7-9 to TRBJ1-4, with 8 nucleotides matching TRBD1. The CDR3 runs 16 residues. CDR1 SEHNR and CDR2 FQNEAQ come from the germline V gene (reference sequence). Unmatched junction bases numbered 8, after V lost 1 base and J lost 7 bases.

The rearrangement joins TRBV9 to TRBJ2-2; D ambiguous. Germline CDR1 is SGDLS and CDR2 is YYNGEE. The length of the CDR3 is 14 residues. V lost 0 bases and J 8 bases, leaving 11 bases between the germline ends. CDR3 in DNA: TGTGCCAGCAGCGTAGTAACCGTGGGAGGGGAGCTGTTTTTT. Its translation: CASSVVTVGGELFF.

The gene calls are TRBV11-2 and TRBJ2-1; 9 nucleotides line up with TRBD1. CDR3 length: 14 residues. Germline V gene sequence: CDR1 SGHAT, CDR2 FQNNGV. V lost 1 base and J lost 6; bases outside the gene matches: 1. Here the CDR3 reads CASSLVGQGNEQFF. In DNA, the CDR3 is TGTGCCAGCAGCTTAGTGGGACAGGGCAATGAGCAGTTCTTC.

The CDR3 region has the DNA TGTGCCAGCAGCCTGAGGTCCGGAGGCCCCACAGAGGCTTTCTTT. Translated, it gives CASSLRSGGPTEAFF. The V and J genes are TRBV5-4 and TRBJ1-1; D gene uncertain. This CDR3 comprises 15 residues. The V end lost 4 bases, the J end lost 11 bases, and 24 bases lay between the germline ends. Germline CDR1 SGHNT, CDR2 YYREEE (reference sequence).

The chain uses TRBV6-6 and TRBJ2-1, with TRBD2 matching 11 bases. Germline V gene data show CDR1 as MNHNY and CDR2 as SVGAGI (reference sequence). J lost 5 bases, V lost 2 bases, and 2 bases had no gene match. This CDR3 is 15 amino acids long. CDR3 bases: TGTGCCAGCAGTTACGTACTAGCGGGGGACAATGAGCAGTTCTTC. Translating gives CASSYVLAGDNEQFF.

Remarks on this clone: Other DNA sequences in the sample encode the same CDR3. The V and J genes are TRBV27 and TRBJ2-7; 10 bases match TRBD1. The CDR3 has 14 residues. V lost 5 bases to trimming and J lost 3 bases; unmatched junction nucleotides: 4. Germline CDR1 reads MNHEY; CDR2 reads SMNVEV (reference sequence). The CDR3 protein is CASSPRTGGYEQYF. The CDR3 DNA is TGTGCCAGCAGTCCTCGGACAGGGGGCTACGAGCAGTACTTC.

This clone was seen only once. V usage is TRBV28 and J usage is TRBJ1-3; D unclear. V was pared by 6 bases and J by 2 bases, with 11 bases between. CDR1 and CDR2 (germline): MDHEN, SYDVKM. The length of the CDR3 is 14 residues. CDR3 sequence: CASSPGITGNTIYF. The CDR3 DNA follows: TGTGCCAGCAGCCCGGGGATTACTGGAAACACCATATATTTT.

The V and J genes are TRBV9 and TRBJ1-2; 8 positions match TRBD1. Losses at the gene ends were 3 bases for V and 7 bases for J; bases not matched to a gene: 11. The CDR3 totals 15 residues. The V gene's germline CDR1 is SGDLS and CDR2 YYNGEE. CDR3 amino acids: CASSGRTGQNGGYTF. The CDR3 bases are TGTGCCAGCAGCGGGAGGACAGGGCAGAACGGTGGCTACACCTTC.

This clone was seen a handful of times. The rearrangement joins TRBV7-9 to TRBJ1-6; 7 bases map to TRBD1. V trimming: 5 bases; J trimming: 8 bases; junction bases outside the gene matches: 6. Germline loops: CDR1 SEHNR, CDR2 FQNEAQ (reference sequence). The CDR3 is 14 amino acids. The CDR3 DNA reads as TGTGCCAGCAGCAACCGGGACAGTTATTCACCCCTCCACTTT. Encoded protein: CASSNRDSYSPLHF.

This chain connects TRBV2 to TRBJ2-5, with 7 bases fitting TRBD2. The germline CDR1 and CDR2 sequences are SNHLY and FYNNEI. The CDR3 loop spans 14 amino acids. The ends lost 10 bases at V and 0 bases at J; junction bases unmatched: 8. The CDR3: CATPRGGYQETQYF. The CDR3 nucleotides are TGTGCCACCCCGAGGGGAGGGTACCAAGAGACCCAGTACTTC.

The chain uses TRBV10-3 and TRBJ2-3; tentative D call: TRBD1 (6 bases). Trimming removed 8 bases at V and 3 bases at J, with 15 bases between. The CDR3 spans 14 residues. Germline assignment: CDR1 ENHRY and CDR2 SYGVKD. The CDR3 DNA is TGTGCCATCTCCGGGACAACGGGGACAGATACGCAGTATTTT. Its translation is CAISGTTGTDTQYF.

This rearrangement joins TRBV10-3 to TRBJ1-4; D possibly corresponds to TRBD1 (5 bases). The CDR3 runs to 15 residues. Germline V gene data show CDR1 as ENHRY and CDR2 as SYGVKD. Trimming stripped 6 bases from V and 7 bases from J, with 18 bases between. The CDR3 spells CAISSTGGSGEKLFF. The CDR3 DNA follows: TGTGCCATCAGCTCGACCGGGGGGTCGGGTGAAAAACTGTTTTTT.

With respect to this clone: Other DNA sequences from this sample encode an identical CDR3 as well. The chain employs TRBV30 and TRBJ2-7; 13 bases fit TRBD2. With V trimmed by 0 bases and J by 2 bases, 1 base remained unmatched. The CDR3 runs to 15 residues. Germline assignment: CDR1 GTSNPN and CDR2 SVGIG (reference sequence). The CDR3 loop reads CAWSVGLAGPYEQYF. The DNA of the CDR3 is TGTGCCTGGAGTGTGGGACTAGCGGGACCCTACGAGCAGTACTTC. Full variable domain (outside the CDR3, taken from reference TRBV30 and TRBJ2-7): SQTIHQWPATLVQPVGSPLSLECTVEGTSNPNLYWYRQAAGRGLQLLFYSVGIGQISSEVPQNLSASRPQDRQFILSSKKLLLSDSGFYLCAWSVGLAGPYEQYFGPGTRLTVT.

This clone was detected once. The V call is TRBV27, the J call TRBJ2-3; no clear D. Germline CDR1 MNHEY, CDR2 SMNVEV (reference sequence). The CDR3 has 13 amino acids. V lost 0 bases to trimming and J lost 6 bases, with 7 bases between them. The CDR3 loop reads CASSLSRKDTQYF. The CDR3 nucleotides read TGTGCCAGCAGTTTATCGAGGAAGGATACGCAGTATTTT.

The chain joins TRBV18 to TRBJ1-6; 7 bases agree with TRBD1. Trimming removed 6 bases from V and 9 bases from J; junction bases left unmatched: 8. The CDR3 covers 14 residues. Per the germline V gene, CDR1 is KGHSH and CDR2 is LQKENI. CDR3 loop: CASSTGQLTSPLHF. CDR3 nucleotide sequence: TGTGCCAGCTCGACGGGACAGTTAACTTCACCCCTCCACTTT.

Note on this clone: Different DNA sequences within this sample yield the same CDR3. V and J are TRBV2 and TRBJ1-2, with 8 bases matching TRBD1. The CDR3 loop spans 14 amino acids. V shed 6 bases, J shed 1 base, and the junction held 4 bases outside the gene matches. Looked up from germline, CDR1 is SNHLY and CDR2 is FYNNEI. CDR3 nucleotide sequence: TGTGCCAGCAGGGGAGACAGGGGTAACTATGGCTACACCTTC. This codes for CASRGDRGNYGYTF.

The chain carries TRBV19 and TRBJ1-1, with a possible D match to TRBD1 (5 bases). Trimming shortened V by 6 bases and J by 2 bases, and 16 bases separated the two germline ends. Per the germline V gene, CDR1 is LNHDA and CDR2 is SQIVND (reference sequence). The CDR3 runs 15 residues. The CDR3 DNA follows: TGTGCCAGTAGAGGGGCCCAGAACCGTAACACTGAAGCTTTCTTT. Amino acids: CASRGAQNRNTEAFF.

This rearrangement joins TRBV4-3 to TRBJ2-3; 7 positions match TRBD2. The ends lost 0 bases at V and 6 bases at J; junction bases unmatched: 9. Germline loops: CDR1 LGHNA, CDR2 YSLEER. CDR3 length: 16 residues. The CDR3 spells CASSQEYGRPLDTQYF. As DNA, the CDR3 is TGCGCCAGCAGCCAAGAATACGGGAGGCCGTTGGATACGCAGTATTTT.

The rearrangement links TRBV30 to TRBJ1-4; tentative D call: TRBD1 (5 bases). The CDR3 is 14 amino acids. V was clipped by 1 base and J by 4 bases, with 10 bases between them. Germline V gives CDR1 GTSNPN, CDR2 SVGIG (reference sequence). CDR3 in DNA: TGTGCCTGGAGTGAAAGGACAAGTAATGAAAAACTGTTTTTT. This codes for CAWSERTSNEKLFF.

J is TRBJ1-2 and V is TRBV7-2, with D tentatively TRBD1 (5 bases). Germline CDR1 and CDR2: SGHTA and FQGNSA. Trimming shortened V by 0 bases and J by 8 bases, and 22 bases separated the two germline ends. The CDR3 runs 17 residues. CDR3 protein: CASSLAPSFGGDRGYTF. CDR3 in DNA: TGTGCCAGCAGCTTAGCTCCGAGCTTTGGGGGAGATAGGGGCTACACCTTC.

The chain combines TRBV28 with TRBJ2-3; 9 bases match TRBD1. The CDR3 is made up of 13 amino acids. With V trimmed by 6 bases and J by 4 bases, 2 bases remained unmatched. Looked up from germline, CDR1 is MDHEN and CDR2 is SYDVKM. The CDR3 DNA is TGTGCCAGCAGGGGACAGGGCCCAGATACGCAGTATTTT. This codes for CASRGQGPDTQYF.

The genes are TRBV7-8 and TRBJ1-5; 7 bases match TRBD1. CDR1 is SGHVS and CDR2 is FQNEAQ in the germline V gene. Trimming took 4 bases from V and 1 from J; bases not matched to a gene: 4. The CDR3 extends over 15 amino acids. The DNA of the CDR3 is TGTGCCAGCAGCTCGACAGGGAGGAGCAATCAGCCCCAGCATTTT. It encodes CASSSTGRSNQPQHF.

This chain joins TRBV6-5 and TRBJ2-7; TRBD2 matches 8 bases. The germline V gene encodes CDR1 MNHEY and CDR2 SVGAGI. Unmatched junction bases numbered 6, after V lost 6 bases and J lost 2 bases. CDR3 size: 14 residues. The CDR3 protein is CASRPGLETYEQYF. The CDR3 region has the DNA TGTGCCAGCAGGCCGGGACTAGAAACCTACGAGCAGTACTTC.

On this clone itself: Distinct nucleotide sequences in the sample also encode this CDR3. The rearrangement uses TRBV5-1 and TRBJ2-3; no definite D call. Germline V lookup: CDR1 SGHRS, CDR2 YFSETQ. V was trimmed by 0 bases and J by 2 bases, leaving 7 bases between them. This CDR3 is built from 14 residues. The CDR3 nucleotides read TGCGCCAGCAGCTTGGGGGATTCCACAGATACGCAGTATTTT. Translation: CASSLGDSTDTQYF.

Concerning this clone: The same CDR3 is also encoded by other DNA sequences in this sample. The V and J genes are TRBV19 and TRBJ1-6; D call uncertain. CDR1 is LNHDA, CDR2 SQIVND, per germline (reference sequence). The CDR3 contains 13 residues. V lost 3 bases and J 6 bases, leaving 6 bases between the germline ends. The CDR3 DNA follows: TGTGCCAGTAGTATCGACGGTAATTCACCCCTCCACTTT. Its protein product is CASSIDGNSPLHF.

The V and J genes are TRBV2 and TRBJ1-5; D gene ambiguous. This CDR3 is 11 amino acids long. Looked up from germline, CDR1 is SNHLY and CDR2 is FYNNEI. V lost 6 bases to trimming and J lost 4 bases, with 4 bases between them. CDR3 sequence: CASRGNQPQHF. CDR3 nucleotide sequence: TGTGCCAGCAGGGGTAATCAGCCCCAGCATTTT.

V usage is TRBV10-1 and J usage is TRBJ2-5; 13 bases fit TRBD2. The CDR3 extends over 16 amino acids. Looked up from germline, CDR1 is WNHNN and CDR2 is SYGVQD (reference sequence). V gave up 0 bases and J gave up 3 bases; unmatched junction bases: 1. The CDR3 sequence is CASSESGLAGKETQYF. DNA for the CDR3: TGCGCCAGCAGTGAGTCGGGACTAGCGGGAAAAGAGACCCAGTACTTC.

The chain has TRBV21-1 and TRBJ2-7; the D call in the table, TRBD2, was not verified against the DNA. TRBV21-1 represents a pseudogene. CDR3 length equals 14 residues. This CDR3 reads CASSKGDARYEQYF. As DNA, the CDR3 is TGTGCCAGCAGCAAAGGTGACGCGCGGTACGAGCAGTACTTC.